This entry describes one T cell receptor beta chain. Adults between roughly 18 and 100 years of age took part from under 25 US areas. The study assigned cohorts using participant-reported clinical history. The sample belongs to a study of blood T cell repertoires in COVID-19. Methods used by the authors: Reference gene primer amplification gave estimated nucleated cell counts. The protocol was immunoSEQ multiplex PCR, while the TCRdb copy is restricted to in-frame clones and leaves out a portion. V and J calls and clone size are copied from that table; D and trimming were computed from the DNA. The sample includes under 250,000 clones, roughly 87% seen only once; the top ten take 2.6%. V was trimmed by 3 bases and J by 0 bases, leaving 11 bases between them. This CDR3 is built from 15 residues. The germline V gene has CDR1 SGHTA and CDR2 FQGNSA.

The TCR comes from a woman aged 25 to 45 with acute COVID-19. V gene TRBV7-2 combines with J gene TRBJ1-2; TRBD1 might be the D (6 bases). Sequencing was carried out using PBMCs or T cells enriched from blood (not recorded which). Written as DNA, the CDR3 is TGTGCCAGCAGCTTCGGGGCAGGGGCTAACTATGGCTACACCTTC. This gives the protein CASSFGAGANYGYTF.